This T cell receptor (beta chain) was obtained from a study of vaccination and CD4 T cells after COVID-19. Background on the study: Nasal swab PCR identified SARS-CoV-2 in the convalescent patients, of whom several were mild and one severe. At a median approximately 72 days (range 14 to 241) after dose two, post-vaccine samples were obtained.

Documented treatment: roughly 10-day PBMC culture with coronavirus spike peptide pools or control peptides (ViraFEST assay). Sequencing of DNA taken from cultured CD4+ T cells relied on the Oncomine TCR Beta short-read assay. TCRdb reanalysed the PCR reads using MiXCR and keeps one entry per CDR3 protein. The data show about 15,000 distinct CDR3 sequences, around half seen once. Germline-derived CDR1 and CDR2 are MNHEY and SMNVEV (reference sequence). Trimming shortened V by 6 bases and J by 2 bases, and 17 bases separated the two germline ends. The CDR3 spans 15 residues. Points on this clonotype: Its antigen is not identified.

General study points: A nonsignificant rise from around 20 to 38 was seen in the median number of SARS-CoV-2-reactive clonotypes.

The rearrangement uses TRBV27 and TRBJ2-7; TRBD2 is a possible D gene (5 bases). The clonotype comes from a human donor who had recovered from COVID-19. What was sequenced was CD4+ T cells from blood, cultured in vitro. DNA for the CDR3: TGTGCCAGCAGCCTAGCCCTGACGGGGACCTACGAGCAGTACTTC. Encoded protein: CASSLALTGTYEQYF.